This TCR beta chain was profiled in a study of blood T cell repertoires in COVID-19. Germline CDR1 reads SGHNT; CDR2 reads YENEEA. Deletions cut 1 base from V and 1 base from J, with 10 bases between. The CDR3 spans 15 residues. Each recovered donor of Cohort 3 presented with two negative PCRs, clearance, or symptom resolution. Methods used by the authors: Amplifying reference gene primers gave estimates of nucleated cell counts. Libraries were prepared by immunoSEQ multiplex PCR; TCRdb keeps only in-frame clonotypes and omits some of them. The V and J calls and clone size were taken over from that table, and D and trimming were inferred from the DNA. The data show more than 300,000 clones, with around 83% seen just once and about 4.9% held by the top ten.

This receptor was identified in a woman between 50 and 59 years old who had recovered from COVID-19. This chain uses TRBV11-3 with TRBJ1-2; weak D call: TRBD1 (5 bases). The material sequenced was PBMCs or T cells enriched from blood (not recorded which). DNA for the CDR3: TGTGCCAGCAGCTTAGGACAGCCAATTAACTATGGCTACACCTTC. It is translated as CASSLGQPINYGYTF.